This T cell receptor beta chain was observed in a study of regulatory T cells in long-lasting Graves disease. J lost 7 bases, V lost 6 bases, and 6 bases had no gene match. CDR3 length: 14 amino acids. CDR1 and CDR2 from the germline V gene are MNHEY and SMNVEV (reference sequence). To make TCR beta libraries, researchers used iRepertoire HTBI primers and Arm-PCR of CDR3 regions. TCRdb reanalysed the multiplex PCR reads using MiXCR and keeps one entry per CDR3 protein. The table records a few hundred thousand distinct CDR3 sequences, about 11% of them present only once. Sample time point: newly diagnosed GD, antithyroid drugs for less than 3 months. After RNA was extracted from PBMCs, the TCR library was made from it. This clonotype was seen many times. The same data also contributed to another study, on T cells in Graves' hyperthyroidism and ophthalmopathy. Per that study: Lactation, pregnancy, other autoimmune disease or uncontrolled infection led to exclusion of patients. Using the HTBI primer set, a first-round RT-PCR was run on the TCR CDR3.

This TCR derives from a woman aged 18-30 years with Graves disease. This specimen consisted of peripheral blood mononuclear cells (PBMCs), obtained at new diagnosis, from a patient treated with antithyroid drugs. V is TRBV27 and J is TRBJ2-1; 10 bases align to TRBD1. The CDR3 DNA sequence: TGTGCCAGCAGCCCGGACAGGGGGAGTAATGAGCAGTTCTTC. Its translation is CASSPDRGSNEQFF.